There are a few counts of the clone carrying this TCR beta chain. The antigen remains unidentified. A multiplex PCR was run with 60 Vbeta primers and 13 Jbeta primers. Assay: immunoSEQ multiplex PCR; the TCRdb copy retains only in-frame clones and omits some. The sample includes under 200,000 clones, approximately 71% of them seen just once. The source of the sample is a study of cytomegalovirus exposure and HLA in healthy donors. General study points: Prior analysis indicated that the majority of TCR beta V segments exhibited productivity approximately 87% or approximately 30% of the time.

Germline assignment: CDR1 LNHNV and CDR2 YYDKDF (reference sequence). The CDR3 totals 16 residues. V was shortened by 4 bases and J by 2 bases, with 14 bases between the two germline ends. The rearrangement links TRBV15 to TRBJ1-4; unclear D gene. The sample was PBMCs. The TCR sequence derives from a girl between 5 and 17 years old in good health and CMV-seronegative. CDR3 sequence: CATSIWIGQTNEKLFF. The CDR3 nucleotides are TGTGCCACCAGCATCTGGATTGGGCAGACTAATGAAAAACTGTTTTTT.